This T cell receptor (beta chain) was captured by sequencing in a study of T cells in Graves' hyperthyroidism and ophthalmopathy. Turning to the study itself: Specimen type is peripheral blood, collected at initial diagnosis prior to any treatment. General study points: Ophthalmopathy and stable hyperthyroidism were separated by a 13 V-J model. The blood repertoire included most of the expanded thyroid clonotypes above 0.001.

A patient was excluded if there was uncontrolled infection, other autoimmune disease, pregnancy or lactation. The TCR beta CDR3 regions underwent amplification using RNA transcripts as the source. When the TCR CDR3 underwent first-round RT-PCR, the HTBI primer set was used. TCRdb reanalysed the multiplex PCR reads using MiXCR and keeps one entry per CDR3 protein. This table has a few hundred thousand distinct CDR3 sequences, just under 15% appearing once. Germline CDR1 reads MNHEY; CDR2 reads SMNVEV (reference sequence). The ends were cut back, 8 bases at V and 6 bases at J, with 9 bases in the middle. CDR3 size: 11 residues. Notes on this clonotype: Its antigen remains unidentified.

This sequence originates from a woman aged 25 to 39 with Graves' hyperthyroidism. The material sequenced was blood. This chain links TRBV27 with TRBJ2-3; no clear D. CDR3 DNA: TGTGCCAGCCAAAGGGCGGATACGCAGTATTTT. Translation: CASQRADTQYF.